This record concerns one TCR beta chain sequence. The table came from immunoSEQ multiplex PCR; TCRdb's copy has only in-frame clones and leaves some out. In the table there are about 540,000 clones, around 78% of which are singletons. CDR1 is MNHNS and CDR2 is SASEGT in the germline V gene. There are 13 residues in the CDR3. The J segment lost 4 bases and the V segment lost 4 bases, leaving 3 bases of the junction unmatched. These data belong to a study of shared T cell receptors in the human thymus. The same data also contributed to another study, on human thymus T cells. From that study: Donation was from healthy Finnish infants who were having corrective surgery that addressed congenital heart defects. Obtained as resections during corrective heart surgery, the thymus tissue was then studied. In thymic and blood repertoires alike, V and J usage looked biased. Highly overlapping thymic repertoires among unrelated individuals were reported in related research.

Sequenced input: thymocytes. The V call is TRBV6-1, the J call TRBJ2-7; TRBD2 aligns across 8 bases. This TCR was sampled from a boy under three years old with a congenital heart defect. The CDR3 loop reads CASSVSGIYEQYF. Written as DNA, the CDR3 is TGTGCCAGCAGTGTTAGCGGGATTTACGAGCAGTACTTC.